Sequencing of this T cell receptor (beta chain) was carried out in a study of T cells in localized non-small cell lung cancer. Whole-study findings and limits: Because only a single region of the tumor was sequenced, heterogeneity remains possible. Paired adjacent lung recovered a median roughly 50 of the top 100 tumor clones.

CDR3 length equals 14 residues. Deletions cut 4 bases from V and 2 bases from J, with 8 bases between. The germline gives CDR1 SGHVS, CDR2 FQNEAQ. On this clone: The target antigen is unknown.

The method was immunoSEQ multiplex PCR; TCRdb's version includes in-frame clones alone and lacks a portion of them. The profile covers about 77,000 clones, with 88% appearing a single time and roughly 20% taken by the ten largest. The J gene is TRBJ2-2, the V gene TRBV7-8; a weak D match, TRBD2 (6 bases). The sample consisted of peripheral blood, taken before any cancer treatment. The clonotype was recovered from a woman aged 40-69 years with stage I squamous cell lung carcinoma. CDR3 bases: TGTGCCAGCAGCTCGCGGGACAACACCGGGGAGCTGTTTTTT. It specifies CASSSRDNTGELFF.